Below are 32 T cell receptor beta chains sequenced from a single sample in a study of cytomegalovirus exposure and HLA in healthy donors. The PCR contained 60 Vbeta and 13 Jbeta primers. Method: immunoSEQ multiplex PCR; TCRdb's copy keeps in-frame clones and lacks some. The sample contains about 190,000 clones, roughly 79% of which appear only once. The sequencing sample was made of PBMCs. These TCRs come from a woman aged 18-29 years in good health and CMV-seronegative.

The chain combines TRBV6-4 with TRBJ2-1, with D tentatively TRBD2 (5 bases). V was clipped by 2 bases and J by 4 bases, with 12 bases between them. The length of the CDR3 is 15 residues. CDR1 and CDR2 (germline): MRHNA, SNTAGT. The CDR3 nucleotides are TGTGCCAGCAGTGACGACGGGGTCACGTACAATGAGCAGTTCTTC. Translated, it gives CASSDDGVTYNEQFF.

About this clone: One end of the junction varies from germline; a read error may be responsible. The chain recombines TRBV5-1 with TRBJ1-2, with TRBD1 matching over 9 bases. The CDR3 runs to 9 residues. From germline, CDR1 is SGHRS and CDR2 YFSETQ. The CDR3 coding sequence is TGCGCCAGCAGCTCGGGACAGGGCTTC. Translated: CASSSGQGF.

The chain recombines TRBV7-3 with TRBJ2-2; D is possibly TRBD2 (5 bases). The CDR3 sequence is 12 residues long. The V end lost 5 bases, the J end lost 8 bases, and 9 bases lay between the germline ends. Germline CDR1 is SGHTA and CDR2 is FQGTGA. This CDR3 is CASSPGIGELFF. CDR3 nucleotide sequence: TGTGCCAGCAGCCCGGGGATAGGGGAGCTGTTTTTT.

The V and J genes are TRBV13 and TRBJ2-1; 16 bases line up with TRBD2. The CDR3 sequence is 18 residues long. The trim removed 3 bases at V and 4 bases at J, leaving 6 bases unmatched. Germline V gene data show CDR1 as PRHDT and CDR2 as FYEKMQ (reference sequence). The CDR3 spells CASSLGLAGGPGYNEQFF. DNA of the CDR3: TGTGCCAGCAGCTTGGGACTAGCGGGGGGGCCTGGATACAATGAGCAGTTCTTC. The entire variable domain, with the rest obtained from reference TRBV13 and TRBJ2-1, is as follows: AAGVIQSPRHLIKEKRETATLKCYPIPRHDTVYWYQQGPGQDPQFLISFYEKMQSDKGSIPDRFSAQQFSDYHSELNMSSLELGDSALYFCASSLGLAGGPGYNEQFFGPGTRLTVL.

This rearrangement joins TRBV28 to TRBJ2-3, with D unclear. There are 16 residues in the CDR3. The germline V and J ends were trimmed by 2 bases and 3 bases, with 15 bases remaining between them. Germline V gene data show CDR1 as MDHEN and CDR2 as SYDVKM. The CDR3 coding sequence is TGTGCCAGCAGTTTACCGCTAGGAACCCGTACAGATACGCAGTATTTT. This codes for CASSLPLGTRTDTQYF. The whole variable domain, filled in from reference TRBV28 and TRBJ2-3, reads DVKVTQSSRYLVKRTGEKVFLECVQDMDHENMFWYRQDPGLGLRLIYFSYDVKMKEKGDIPEGYSVSREKKERFSLILESASTNQTSMYLCASSLPLGTRTDTQYFGPGTRLTVL.

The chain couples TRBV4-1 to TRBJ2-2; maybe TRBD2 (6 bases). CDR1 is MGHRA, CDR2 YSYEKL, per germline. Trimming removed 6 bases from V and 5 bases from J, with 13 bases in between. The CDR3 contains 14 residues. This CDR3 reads CASREGPITGELFF. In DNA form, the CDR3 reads TGCGCCAGCAGGGAGGGACCGATTACCGGGGAGCTGTTTTTT.

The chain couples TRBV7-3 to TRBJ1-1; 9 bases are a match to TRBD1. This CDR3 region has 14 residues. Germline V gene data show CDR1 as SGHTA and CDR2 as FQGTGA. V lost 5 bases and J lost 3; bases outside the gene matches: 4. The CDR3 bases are TGTGCCAGCAGCCCGACAGGGGGGGACACTGAAGCTTTCTTT. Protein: CASSPTGGDTEAFF.

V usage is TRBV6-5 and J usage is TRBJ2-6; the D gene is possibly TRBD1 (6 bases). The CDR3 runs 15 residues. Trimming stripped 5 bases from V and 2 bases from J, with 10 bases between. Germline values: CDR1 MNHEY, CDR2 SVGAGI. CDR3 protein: CASSPAGAGANVLTF. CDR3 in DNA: TGTGCCAGCAGTCCGGCAGGGGCTGGGGCCAACGTCCTGACTTTC.

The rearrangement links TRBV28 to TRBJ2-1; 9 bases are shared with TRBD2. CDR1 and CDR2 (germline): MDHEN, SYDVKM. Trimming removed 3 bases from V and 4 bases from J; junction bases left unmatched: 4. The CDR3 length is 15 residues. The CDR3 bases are TGTGCCAGCAGTTTGGCGGGGGGGATTTACAATGAGCAGTTCTTC. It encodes CASSLAGGIYNEQFF.

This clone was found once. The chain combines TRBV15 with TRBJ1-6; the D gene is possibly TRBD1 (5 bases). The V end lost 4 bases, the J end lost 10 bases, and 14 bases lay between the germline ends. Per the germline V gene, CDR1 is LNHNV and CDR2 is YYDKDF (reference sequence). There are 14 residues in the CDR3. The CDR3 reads CATSTSGYLSPLHF. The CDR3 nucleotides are TGTGCCACCAGCACTTCAGGGTATTTATCACCCCTCCACTTT.

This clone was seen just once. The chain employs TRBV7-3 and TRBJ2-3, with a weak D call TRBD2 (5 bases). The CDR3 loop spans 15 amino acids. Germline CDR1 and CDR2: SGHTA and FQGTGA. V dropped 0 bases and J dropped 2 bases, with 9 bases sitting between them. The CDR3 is CASSLTPSLTDTQYF. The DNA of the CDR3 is TGTGCCAGCAGCTTAACCCCTAGCCTCACAGATACGCAGTATTTT.

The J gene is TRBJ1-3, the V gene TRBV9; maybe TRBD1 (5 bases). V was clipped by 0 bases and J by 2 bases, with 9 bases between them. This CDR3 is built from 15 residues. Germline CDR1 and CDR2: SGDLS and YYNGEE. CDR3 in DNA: TGTGCCAGCAGCGTAGGGGAAGGGGCTGGAAACACCATATATTTT. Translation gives CASSVGEGAGNTIYF.

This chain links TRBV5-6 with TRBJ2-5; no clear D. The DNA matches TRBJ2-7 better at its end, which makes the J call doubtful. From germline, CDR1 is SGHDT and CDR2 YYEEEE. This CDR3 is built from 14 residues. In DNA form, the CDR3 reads TGTGCCAGCAGCTTGTCACAGATGGTCTACGAGCAGTACTTC. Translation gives CASSLSQMVYEQYF.

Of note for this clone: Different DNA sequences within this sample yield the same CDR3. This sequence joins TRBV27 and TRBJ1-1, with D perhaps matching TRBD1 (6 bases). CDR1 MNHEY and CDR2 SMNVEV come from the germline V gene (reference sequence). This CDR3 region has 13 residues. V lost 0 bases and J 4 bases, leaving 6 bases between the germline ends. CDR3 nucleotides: TGTGCCAGCAGTTTATCCAGGGGCACTGAAGCTTTCTTT. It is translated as CASSLSRGTEAFF.

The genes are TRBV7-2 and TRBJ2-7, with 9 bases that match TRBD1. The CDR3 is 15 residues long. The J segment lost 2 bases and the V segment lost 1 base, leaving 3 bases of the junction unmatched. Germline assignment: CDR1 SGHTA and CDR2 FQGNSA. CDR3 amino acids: CASSLETGGTYEQYF. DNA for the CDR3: TGTGCCAGCAGCTTAGAGACAGGGGGGACCTACGAGCAGTACTTC.

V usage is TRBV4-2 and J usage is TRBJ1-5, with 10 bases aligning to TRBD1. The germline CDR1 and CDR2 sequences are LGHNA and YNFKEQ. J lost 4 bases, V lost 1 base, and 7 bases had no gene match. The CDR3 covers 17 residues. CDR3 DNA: TGTGCCAGCAGCCAAGGTGGGACAGGGGTCACGAATCAGCCCCAGCATTTT. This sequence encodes CASSQGGTGVTNQPQHF.

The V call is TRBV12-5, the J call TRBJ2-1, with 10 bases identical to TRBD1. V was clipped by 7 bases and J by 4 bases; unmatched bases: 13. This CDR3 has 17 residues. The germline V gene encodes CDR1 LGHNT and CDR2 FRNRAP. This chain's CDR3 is CASALTGGYLSYNEQFF. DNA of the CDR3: TGTGCTAGTGCCCTGACAGGGGGCTATTTATCGTACAATGAGCAGTTCTTC.

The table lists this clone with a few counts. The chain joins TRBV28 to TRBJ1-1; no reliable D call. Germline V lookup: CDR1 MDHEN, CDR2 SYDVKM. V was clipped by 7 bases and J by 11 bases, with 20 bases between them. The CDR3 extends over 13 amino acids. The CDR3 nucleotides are TGTGCCAGCAAGGGTGGGAGAGGGTTTCAGGCTTTCTTT. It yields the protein CASKGGRGFQAFF.

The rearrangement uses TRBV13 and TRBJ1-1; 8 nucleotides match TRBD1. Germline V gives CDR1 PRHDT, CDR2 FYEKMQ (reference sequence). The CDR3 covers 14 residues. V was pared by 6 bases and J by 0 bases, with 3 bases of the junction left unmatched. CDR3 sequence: CASRAGGLNTEAFF. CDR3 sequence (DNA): TGTGCCAGCAGGGCAGGGGGCCTGAACACTGAAGCTTTCTTT.

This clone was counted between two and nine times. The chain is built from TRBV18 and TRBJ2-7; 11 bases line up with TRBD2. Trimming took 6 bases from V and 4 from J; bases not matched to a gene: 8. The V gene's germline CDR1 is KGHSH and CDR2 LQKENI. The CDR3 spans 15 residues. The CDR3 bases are TGTGCCAGCTCGTCCGGGACTAGCGGCACTTACGAGCAGTACTTC. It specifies CASSSGTSGTYEQYF.

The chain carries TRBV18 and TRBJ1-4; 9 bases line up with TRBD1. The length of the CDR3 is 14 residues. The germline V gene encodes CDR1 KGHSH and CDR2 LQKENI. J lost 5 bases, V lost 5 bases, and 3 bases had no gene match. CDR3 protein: CASSTGTGNEKLFF. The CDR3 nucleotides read TGTGCCAGCTCAACCGGGACAGGGAATGAAAAACTGTTTTTT. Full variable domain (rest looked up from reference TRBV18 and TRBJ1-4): NAGVMQNPRHLVRRRGQEARLRCSPMKGHSHVYWYRQLPEEGLKFMVYLQKENIIDESGMPKERFSAEFPKEGPSILRIQQVVRGDSAAYFCASSTGTGNEKLFFGSGTQLSVL.

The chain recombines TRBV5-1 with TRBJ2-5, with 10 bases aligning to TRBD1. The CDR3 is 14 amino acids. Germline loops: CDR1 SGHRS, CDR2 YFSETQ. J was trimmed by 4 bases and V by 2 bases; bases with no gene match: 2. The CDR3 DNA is TGCGCCAGCAGCTTCAGGGACAGGGGAGAGACCCAGTACTTC. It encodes CASSFRDRGETQYF.

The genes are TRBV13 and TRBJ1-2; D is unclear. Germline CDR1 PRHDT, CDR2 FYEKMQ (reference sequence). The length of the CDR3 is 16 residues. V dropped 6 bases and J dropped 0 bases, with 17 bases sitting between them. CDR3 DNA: TGTGCCAGCAGACCGACCCGCAGGCCAACTAACTATGGCTACACCTTC. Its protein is CASRPTRRPTNYGYTF.

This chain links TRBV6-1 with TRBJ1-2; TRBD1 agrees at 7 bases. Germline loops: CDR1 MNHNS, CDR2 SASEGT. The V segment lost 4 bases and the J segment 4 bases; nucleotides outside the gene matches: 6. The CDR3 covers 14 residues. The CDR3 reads CASSGTGGGYGYTF. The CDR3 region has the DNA TGTGCCAGCAGTGGGACAGGAGGAGGCTATGGCTACACCTTC.

The CDR3 DNA is TGTGCCAGCAGTTCCTCAGGTGCAACTAATGAAAAACTGTTTTTT. This codes for CASSSSGATNEKLFF. The chain is built from TRBV11-2 and TRBJ1-4, with D uncertain. The CDR3 length is 15 residues. Trimming stripped 6 bases from V and 0 bases from J, with 11 bases between. CDR1 is SGHAT and CDR2 is FQNNGV in the germline V gene.

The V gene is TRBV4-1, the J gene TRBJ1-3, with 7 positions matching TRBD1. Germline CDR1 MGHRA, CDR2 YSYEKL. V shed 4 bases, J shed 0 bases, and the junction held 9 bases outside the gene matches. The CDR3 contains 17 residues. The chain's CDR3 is CASSRGQAQPSGNTIYF. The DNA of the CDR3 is TGCGCCAGCAGCCGAGGACAGGCTCAACCCTCTGGAAACACCATATATTTT.

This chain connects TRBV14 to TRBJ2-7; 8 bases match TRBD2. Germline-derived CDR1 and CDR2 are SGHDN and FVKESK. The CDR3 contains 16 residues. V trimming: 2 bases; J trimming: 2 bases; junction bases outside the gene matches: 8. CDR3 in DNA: TGTGCCAGCAGCCAACTCGGGGGGGGCGAACCCTACGAGCAGTACTTC. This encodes CASSQLGGGEPYEQYF.

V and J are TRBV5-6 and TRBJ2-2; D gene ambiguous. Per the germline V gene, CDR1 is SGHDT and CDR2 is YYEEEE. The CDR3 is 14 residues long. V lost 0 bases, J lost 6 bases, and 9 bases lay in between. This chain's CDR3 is CASSLVELAGELFF. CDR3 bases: TGTGCCAGCAGCTTGGTCGAGTTAGCCGGGGAGCTGTTTTTT.

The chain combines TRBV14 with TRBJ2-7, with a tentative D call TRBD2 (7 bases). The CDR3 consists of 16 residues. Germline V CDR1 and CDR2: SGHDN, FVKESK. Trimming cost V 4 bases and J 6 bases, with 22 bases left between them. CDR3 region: CASSPLKGGGPLEQYF. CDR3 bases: TGTGCCAGCAGCCCTCTTAAGGGGGGGGGACCCCTCGAGCAGTACTTC.

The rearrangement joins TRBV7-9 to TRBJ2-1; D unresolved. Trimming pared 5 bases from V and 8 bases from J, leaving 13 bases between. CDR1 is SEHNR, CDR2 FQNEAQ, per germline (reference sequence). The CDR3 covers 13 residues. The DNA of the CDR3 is TGTGCCAGCAGCCAACTATCGTCTGATGAGCAGTTCTTC. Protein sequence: CASSQLSSDEQFF.

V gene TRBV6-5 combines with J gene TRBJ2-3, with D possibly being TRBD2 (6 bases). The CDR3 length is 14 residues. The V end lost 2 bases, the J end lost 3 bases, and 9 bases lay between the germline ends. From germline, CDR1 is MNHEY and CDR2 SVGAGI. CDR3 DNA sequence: TGTGCCAGCAGTTACCTCGGGAGAACAGATACGCAGTATTTT. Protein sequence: CASSYLGRTDTQYF.

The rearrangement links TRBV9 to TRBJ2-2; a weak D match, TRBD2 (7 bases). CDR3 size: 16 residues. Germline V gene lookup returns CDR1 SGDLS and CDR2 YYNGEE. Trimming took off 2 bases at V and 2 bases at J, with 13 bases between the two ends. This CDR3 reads CASSVGGGPNTGELFF. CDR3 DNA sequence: TGTGCCAGCAGCGTTGGCGGGGGCCCTAACACCGGGGAGCTGTTTTTT.